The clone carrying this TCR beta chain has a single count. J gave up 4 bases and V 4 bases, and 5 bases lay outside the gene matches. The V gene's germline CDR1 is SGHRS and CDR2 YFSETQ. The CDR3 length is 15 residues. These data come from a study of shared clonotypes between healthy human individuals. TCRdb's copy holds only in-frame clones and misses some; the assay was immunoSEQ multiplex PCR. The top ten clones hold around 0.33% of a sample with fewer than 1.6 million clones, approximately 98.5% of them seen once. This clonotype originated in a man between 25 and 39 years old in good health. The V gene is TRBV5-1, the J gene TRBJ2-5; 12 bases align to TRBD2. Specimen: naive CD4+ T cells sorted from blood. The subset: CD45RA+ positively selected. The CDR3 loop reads CASSRLAGAGETQYF. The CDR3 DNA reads TGCGCCAGCAGCCGACTAGCGGGAGCAGGAGAGACCCAGTACTTC.